This T cell receptor (beta chain) emerged from a study of blood T cell repertoires in COVID-19. Data came from immunoSEQ multiplex PCR; TCRdb stores just in-frame clones and leaves some out. Of around 310,000 clones listed, roughly 89% are singletons. The TCR was taken from a woman aged 40 to 50 with COVID-19, enrolled during active disease. The material sequenced was peripheral blood.

CDR3 amino acids: CSVGQGANEKLFF. CDR3 nucleotides: TGCAGCGTTGGTCAGGGGGCTAATGAAAAACTGTTTTTT. J is TRBJ1-4 and V is TRBV29-1; 7 nucleotides line up with TRBD1. This CDR3 region has 13 residues. Per germline, CDR1 SQVTM and CDR2 ANQGSEA. The trim removed 4 bases at V and 3 bases at J, leaving 2 bases unmatched.